This TCR beta chain was sequenced for a study of blood T cell repertoires in COVID-19 (TCRdb year 2020). Regarding the complete study: The collaborator samples originated in the United States, Italy and Spain and spanned the acute and convalescent phases of COVID-19. The material from the prospective study consisted of cDNA or gDNA derived from T cells, B-cell-depleted T cells, or PBMCs. Deeply sampled blood TCRbeta repertoires from subjects exposed to, actively infected with, or recovered from COVID-19 were included in the dataset. The repertoires were released in a freely available public database intended as a resource for research on the immune response to SARS-CoV-2. Samples were obtained from the ongoing ImmuneRACE study (first 160 participants) and from some 1,300 subjects provided by 6 global collaborators. The sample metadata nearly always contained a de-identified subject ID, COVID-19 status, age in years and sex. Where available, HLA class I and class II types were obtained from metadata supplied by the sample provider rather than from assay-based typing. Overall study results and their limits: How much clinical and demographic metadata was included differed by source and by participant, and the metadata was provided uncurated.

Concerning this clone: Its antigen has not been determined. No much larger clonotype is one base removed from it; base qualities were not supplied.

The germline V and J ends show losses of 4 bases and 5 bases respectively, and no gene match explains 5 bases of the junction. Sequences SGHRS (CDR1) and YFSETQ (CDR2) are obtained from the germline V gene. Its CDR3 holds 13 amino acids, cysteine through phenylalanine. CDR3 DNA only is kept here, 39 bases in frame from base 1. TCRbeta CDR3 regions were amplified from genomic DNA by means of the immunoSEQ Assay, a bias-controlled multiplex PCR. The original pipeline was this. The number of nucleated cells in each sample was estimated from the amplification of reference gene primers within the assay. Sequence reads were collapsed and filtered to measure the absolute abundance of every unique TCRbeta CDR3 rearrangement. For each sample, productive Simpson clonality was calculated as the square root of Simpson's diversity index over productive rearrangements. TCRdb provides this immuneACCESS table in a form limited to in-frame rearrangements. Some clones are lacking; in checked studies, under half of them reflect an unresolved V gene, and why the rest are absent is not known. D and trimming come from the DNA, and the V and J calls and clone size come from that table. Within this sample are 9,500 to 12,000 clones, with about 85% of them counted one time only. Jointly, the top ten make up around a quarter of the sample.

The collaborating institutions used their own protocols to collect whole blood in K2EDTA tubes. For TCRbeta analysis, collaborators shipped samples in one of three forms: frozen whole blood, isolated PBMCs, or DNA extracted from either of those sample types. The sample taken for sequencing was peripheral blood. The chain uses TRBV5-1 and TRBJ2-5; TRBD1 matches 7 bases in the middle. The source of this sequence is a man aged 30 to 39 with active or convalescent COVID-19. This receptor has the CDR3 CASSVGQAETQYF. The nucleotide sequence reads as follows: TGCGCCAGCAGCGTAGGACAGGCGGAGACCCAGTACTTC.